A selection of T cell receptor beta chains follows, all from one sample in a study of blood T cell repertoires in COVID-19. TCRdb's table, derived via immunoSEQ multiplex PCR, lists solely in-frame clones and lacks some. The sample gives more than 95,000 clones, 82% of which show up once; about 5% is in the top ten. The sample was peripheral blood. The receptors originated from a man aged 60 to 75 with acute or convalescent COVID-19. Both conserved end residues are part of each CDR3. The order of the fields is J gene, V gene, CDR3 length, CDR3 protein.

>TRBJ2-5|TRBV19|16
CASSLLGGAAQETQYF
>TRBJ1-2|TRBV19|15
CASLDPGRHGYGYTF
>TRBJ1-5|TRBV6-2/TRBV6-3|17
CASSTGTAPHSNQPQHF
>TRBJ1-3|TRBV4-1|17
CASSQDLSGRTGNTIYF
>TRBJ2-7|TRBV19|13
CASSSDRAREQYF
>TRBJ1-2|TRBV19|12
CASSIVSGGYTF
>TRBJ2-2|TRBV7-9|15
CASSLGGPHTGELFF
>TRBJ2-2|TRBV5-6|13
CASRLGGTGELFF
>TRBJ2-7|TRBV7-8|13
CASSRGQGYEQYF
>TRBJ2-7|TRBV11-2|14
CASSLGGRVYEQYF
>TRBJ1-3|TRBV6-5|15
CGTATGVFNGNTIYF
>TRBJ1-5|TRBV15|15
CATSRGQGRDQPQHF
>TRBJ1-5|TRBV7-6|13
CASSRTGQQPQHF
>TRBJ2-7|TRBV3-1/TRBV3-2|16
CASSQVLTTTSYEQYF
>TRBJ2-4|TRBV2|17
CASRLAGGTLAKNIQYF
>TRBJ1-2|TRBV10-3|15
CAISDGTGGHYGYTF
>TRBJ1-4|TRBV5-4|14
CASSTGQGTEKLFF
>TRBJ1-3|TRBV7-6|18
CASSLGTVLSSSGNTIYF
>TRBJ1-5|TRBV28|16
CASSLGSNRGAQPQHF
>TRBJ2-3|TRBV5-5|15
CASSFSGGFTDTQYF
>TRBJ1-6|TRBV18|16
CASSPILGQGNSPLHF
>TRBJ2-5|TRBV7-2|16
CASSLGNSGVQETQYF
>TRBJ1-5|TRBV9|15
CASSVGLFGGEPQHF
>TRBJ2-1|TRBV5-4|15
CASSLGGNSYNEQFF
>TRBJ2-1|TRBV19|15
CASTILAGGLSEQFF
>TRBJ2-3|TRBV5-1|15
CASSQAGGRGDTQYF
>TRBJ2-7|TRBV27|13
CASSLSGLSKQYF
>TRBJ2-3|TRBV10-3|15
CAISARGETIDTQYF
>TRBJ2-1|TRBV3-1/TRBV3-2|20
CASSQAREIAGVPGPNEQFF
>TRBJ1-5|TRBV24-1|13
CATSGTPNQPQHF
>TRBJ1-6|TRBV3-1/TRBV3-2|15
CASSQADLTRSPLHF
>TRBJ1-6|TRBV3-1/TRBV3-2|12
CASSQEASPLHF
>TRBJ1-1|TRBV7-9|15
CASSSFEDSNTEAFF
>TRBJ2-1|TRBV27|13
CASSPHRGGVKFF
>TRBJ1-5|TRBV5-1|15
CASSLGSDYNQPQHF
>TRBJ1-2|TRBV30|14
CAWSGGSGRYGYTF
>TRBJ1-1|TRBV7-3|15
CASSPNSGLNTEAFF
>TRBJ1-2|TRBV6-2/TRBV6-3|14
CASSERQGSYGYTF
>TRBJ2-7|TRBV6-5|15
CASSYIGTGIYEQYF
>TRBJ1-4|TRBV19|14
CASSNRQGNEKLFF
>TRBJ1-2|TRBV12-2|11
CASRLADGYTF
>TRBJ2-1|TRBV28|16
CASSLIGTSGSWVEFF
>TRBJ2-1|TRBV7-2|16
CASSYSGLSSYNEQFF
>TRBJ1-3|TRBV6-2/TRBV6-3|15
CASSNPGSAGNTIYF
>TRBJ1-5|TRBV6-6|16
CASSYSGTVSNQPQHF
>TRBJ1-6|TRBV2|14
CASEEDRVNSPLHF
>TRBJ2-1|TRBV21-1|20
CASSKPDRVGHLSSYNEQFF
>TRBJ2-3|TRBV11-3|15
CASSLGSGRTDTQYF
>TRBJ1-4|TRBV19|16
CASSIRGLGRDEKLFF